The subject of this entry is one T cell receptor beta chain. In the authors' methods: How many nucleated cells were present was estimated from reference gene primer amplification. The method was immunoSEQ multiplex PCR; TCRdb's version includes in-frame clones alone and lacks a portion of them. V and J calls and clone size follow that table, whereas D and trimming were derived from the DNA. The table lists approximately 350,000 clones, approximately 86% of them singletons. Germline V gene data show CDR1 as SQVTM and CDR2 as ANQGSEA. The ends were cut back, 4 bases at V and 2 bases at J, with 11 bases in the middle. CDR3 length: 13 residues. The data stem from a study of blood T cell repertoires in COVID-19.

The sequencing sample was made of peripheral blood. The clonotype comes from a woman in her sixties with COVID-19, enrolled during active disease. The genes are TRBV29-1 and TRBJ2-5; the D gene is possibly TRBD1 (6 bases). The DNA of the CDR3 is TGCAGCGTTGTACGGACAGCTCAAGAGACCCAGTACTTC. Amino acids: CSVVRTAQETQYF. Full variable domain (missing parts from reference TRBV29-1 and TRBJ2-5): SAVISQKPSRDICQRGTSLTIQCQVDSQVTMMFWYRQQPGQSLTLIATANQGSEATYESGFVIDKFPISRPNLTFSTLTVSNMSPEDSSIYLCSVVRTAQETQYFGPGTRLLVL.